This T cell receptor beta chain came from a study of early T cells in non-severe SARS-CoV-2 infection. Across the study: Sequencing was performed on bulk RNA from unsorted whole blood, leaving chains unpaired. The study's findings and limits: VDJdb matching skewed toward anti-spike CD8 responses, missing private and CD4 specificities.

This clonotype has more than one count but fewer than ten. Its antigen remains unknown. The CDR3 consists of 16 residues. V was pared by 1 base and J by 8 bases, with 10 bases of the junction left unmatched. Germline V gene sequence: CDR1 SEHNR, CDR2 FQNEAQ (reference sequence). Individual cDNA molecules each received unique molecular identifiers attached to them. TCRdb re-called the 5' RACE reads with MiXCR, one entry per CDR3 protein. The sample carries about 64,000 distinct CDR3 sequences, 20% recorded once. The origin of this receptor is an adult who was a healthcare worker with PCR-confirmed SARS-CoV-2 infection or an uninfected control (not recorded which). The V and J genes are TRBV7-9 and TRBJ2-1; 8 bases line up with TRBD1. The material was whole blood, obtained at baseline. CDR3 DNA: TGTGCCAGCAGCTTAGTCTCGGGTCCAGGGGGCTATGAGCAGTTCTTC. This translates into CASSLVSGPGGYEQFF. The whole variable domain, remainder taken from reference TRBV7-9 and TRBJ2-1, is DTGVSQNPRHKITKRGQNVTFRCDPISEHNRLYWYRQTLGQGPEFLTYFQNEAQLEKSRLLSDRFSAERPKGSFSTLEIQRTEQGDSAMYLCASSLVSGPGGYEQFFGPGTRLTVL.